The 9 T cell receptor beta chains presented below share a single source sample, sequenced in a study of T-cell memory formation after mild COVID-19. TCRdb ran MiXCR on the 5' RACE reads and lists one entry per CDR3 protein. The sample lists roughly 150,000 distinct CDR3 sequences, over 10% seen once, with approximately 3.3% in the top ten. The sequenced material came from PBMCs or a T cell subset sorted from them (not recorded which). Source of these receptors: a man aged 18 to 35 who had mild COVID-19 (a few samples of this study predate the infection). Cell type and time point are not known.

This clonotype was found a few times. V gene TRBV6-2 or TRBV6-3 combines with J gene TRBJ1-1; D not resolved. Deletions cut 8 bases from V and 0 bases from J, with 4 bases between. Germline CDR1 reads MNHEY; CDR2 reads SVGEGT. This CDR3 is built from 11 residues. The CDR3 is CASCMNTEAFF. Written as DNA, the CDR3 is TGTGCCAGCTGCATGAACACTGAAGCTTTCTTT.

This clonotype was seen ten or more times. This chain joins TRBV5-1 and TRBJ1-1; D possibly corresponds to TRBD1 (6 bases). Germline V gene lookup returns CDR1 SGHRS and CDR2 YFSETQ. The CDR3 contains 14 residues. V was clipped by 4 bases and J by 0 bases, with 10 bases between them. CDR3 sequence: CASSVGTMNTEAFF. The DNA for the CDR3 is TGCGCCAGCAGCGTGGGGACAATGAACACTGAAGCTTTCTTT.

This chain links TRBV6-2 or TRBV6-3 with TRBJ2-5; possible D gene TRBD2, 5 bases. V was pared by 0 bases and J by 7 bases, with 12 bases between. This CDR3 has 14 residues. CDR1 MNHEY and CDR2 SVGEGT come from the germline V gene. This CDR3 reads CASSYSNLAGTQYF. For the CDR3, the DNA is TGTGCCAGCAGTTACTCGAATCTAGCCGGGACCCAGTACTTC.

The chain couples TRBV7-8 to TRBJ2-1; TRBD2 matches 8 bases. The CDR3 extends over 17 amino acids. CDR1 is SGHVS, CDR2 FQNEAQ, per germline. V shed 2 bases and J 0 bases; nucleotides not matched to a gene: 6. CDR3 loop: CASSLLIAGTSYNEQFF. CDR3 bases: TGTGCCAGCAGCTTACTCATAGCGGGGACCTCCTACAATGAGCAGTTCTTC.

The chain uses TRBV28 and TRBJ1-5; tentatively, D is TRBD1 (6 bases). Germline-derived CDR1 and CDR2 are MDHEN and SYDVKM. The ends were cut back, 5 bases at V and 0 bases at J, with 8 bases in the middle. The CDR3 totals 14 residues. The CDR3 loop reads CASSKGGSNQPQHF. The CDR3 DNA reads TGTGCCAGCAGTAAGGGGGGTAGCAATCAGCCCCAGCATTTT.

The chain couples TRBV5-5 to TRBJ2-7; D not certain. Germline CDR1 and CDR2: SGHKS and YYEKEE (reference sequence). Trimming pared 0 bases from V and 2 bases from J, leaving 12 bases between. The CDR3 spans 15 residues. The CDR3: CASSLVGQPTYEQYF. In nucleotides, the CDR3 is TGTGCCAGCAGCTTGGTGGGCCAGCCGACCTACGAGCAGTACTTC.

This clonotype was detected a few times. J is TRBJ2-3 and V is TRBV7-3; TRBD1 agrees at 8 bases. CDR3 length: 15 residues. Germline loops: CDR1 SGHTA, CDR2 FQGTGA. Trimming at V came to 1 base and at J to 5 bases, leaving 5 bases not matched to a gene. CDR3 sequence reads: CASSLMGQVGDTQYF. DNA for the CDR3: TGTGCCAGCAGCTTAATGGGACAGGTGGGAGATACGCAGTATTTT.

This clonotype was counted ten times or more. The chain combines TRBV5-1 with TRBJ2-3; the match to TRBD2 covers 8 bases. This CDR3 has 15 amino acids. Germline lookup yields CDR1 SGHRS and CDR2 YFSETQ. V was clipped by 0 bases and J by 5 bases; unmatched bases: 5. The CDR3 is CASSLAGTRGDTQYF. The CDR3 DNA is TGCGCCAGCAGCTTGGCGGGGACTAGAGGAGATACGCAGTATTTT.

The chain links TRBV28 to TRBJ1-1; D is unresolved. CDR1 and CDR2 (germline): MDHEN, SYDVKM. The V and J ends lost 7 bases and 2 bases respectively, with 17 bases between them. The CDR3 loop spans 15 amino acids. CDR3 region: CASTFSPPSNTEAFF. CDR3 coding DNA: TGTGCCAGCACCTTTTCTCCACCGAGTAACACTGAAGCTTTCTTT. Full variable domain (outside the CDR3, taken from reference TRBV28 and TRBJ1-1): DVKVTQSSRYLVKRTGEKVFLECVQDMDHENMFWYRQDPGLGLRLIYFSYDVKMKEKGDIPEGYSVSREKKERFSLILESASTNQTSMYLCASTFSPPSNTEAFFGQGTRLTVV.